A single sample gave rise to the 28 T cell receptor beta chains below, sequenced in a study of cytomegalovirus exposure and HLA in healthy donors (dated by TCRdb to 2017 to 2019). Receptors were amplified or captured by the immunoSEQ multiplex PCR assay. The multiplex PCR relied on a mix of 60 forward primers for TCR Vbeta segments and 13 reverse primers for TCR Jbeta segments. Entries here come from immuneACCESS through TCRdb and include only in-frame sequences with V and J called. Some clones fail to appear in such tables; in the studies checked, an unresolved V gene covers under half of the shortfall, and the cause of the remainder is unknown. The sample table holds over 95,000 clones, of which about 70% were seen once. The ten largest make up just over 2% of the sample. What was sequenced was PBMCs. Every receptor here comes from a human donor in good health.

This sequence joins TRBV6-1 and TRBJ2-1, with a weak D call TRBD1 (6 bases). V gave up 8 bases and J gave up 0 bases, with 14 bases separating them. The CDR3 length is 15 residues. Germline assignment: CDR1 MNHNS and CDR2 SASEGT. The chain's CDR3 is CASLGTKASYNEQFF. The CDR3 DNA is TGTGCCAGCCTAGGGACAAAAGCCTCCTACAATGAGCAGTTCTTC.

V is TRBV4-1 and J is TRBJ1-2, with TRBD1 identical over 10 bases. CDR3 size: 15 residues. The V segment lost 3 bases and the J segment 2 bases; nucleotides outside the gene matches: 3. CDR1 is MGHRA, CDR2 YSYEKL, per germline. CDR3 coding DNA: TGCGCCAGCAGCCAGGTGACAGGGGGCAACTATGGCTACACCTTC. This sequence encodes CASSQVTGGNYGYTF.

The chain combines TRBV18 with TRBJ1-6, with TRBD1 as a possible D gene (5 bases). CDR3 length: 15 amino acids. In germline, CDR1 is KGHSH, CDR2 LQKENI. V was cut by 4 bases and J by 8 bases, with 15 bases left in between. The DNA of the CDR3 is TGTGCCAGCTCACACGGGCAGGGCCGGGATTCACCCCTCCACTTT. This translates into CASSHGQGRDSPLHF.

The chain joins TRBV5-4 to TRBJ2-3; tentatively, D is TRBD2 (6 bases). Trimming cost V 5 bases and J 7 bases, with 14 bases left between them. Germline values: CDR1 SGHNT, CDR2 YYREEE (reference sequence). The CDR3 contains 13 residues. CDR3 sequence: CASRPMGGNTQYF. The CDR3 nucleotides are TGTGCCAGCAGACCCATGGGCGGGAATACGCAGTATTTT.

The gene calls are TRBV4-1 and TRBJ1-2; 10 nucleotides line up with TRBD1. Unmatched junction bases numbered 8, after V lost 6 bases and J lost 7 bases. The CDR3 contains 14 residues. The V gene's germline CDR1 is MGHRA and CDR2 YSYEKL. CDR3 bases: TGCGCCAGCAGACCTACCGGGACAGGGGTTGGCTACACCTTC. This encodes CASRPTGTGVGYTF.

CDR3 region: CASSQPGLAGVDTQYF. In nucleotides, the CDR3 is TGTGCCAGCAGCCAACCGGGACTAGCGGGAGTAGATACGCAGTATTTT. The rearrangement links TRBV14 to TRBJ2-3, with 14 bases fitting TRBD2. CDR3 size: 16 residues. After removal of 2 bases from V and 5 bases from J, the junction contained 3 bases not matched to a gene. The germline V gene has CDR1 SGHDN and CDR2 FVKESK.

This chain joins TRBV5-4 and TRBJ1-2, with TRBD1 matching over 7 bases. This CDR3 has 14 amino acids. Germline loops: CDR1 SGHNT, CDR2 YYREEE (reference sequence). J gave up 4 bases and V 4 bases, and 7 bases lay outside the gene matches. CDR3 sequence: CASSPGQKSYGYTF. CDR3 nucleotide sequence: TGTGCCAGCAGCCCGGGACAGAAAAGCTATGGCTACACCTTC.

This clone turned up a few times. The chain employs TRBV29-1 and TRBJ1-1, with no clear D. This CDR3 has 12 residues. The V end lost 4 bases, the J end lost 1 base, and 7 bases lay between the germline ends. Germline V gene sequence: CDR1 SQVTM, CDR2 ANQGSEA. DNA of the CDR3: TGCAGCGTTGCCCACAGGAACACTGAAGCTTTCTTT. Amino acids: CSVAHRNTEAFF.

This clone was picked up a small number of times. The chain links TRBV19 to TRBJ1-1, with a tentative D call TRBD1 (6 bases). CDR3 length: 14 amino acids. V lost 7 bases to trimming and J lost 4 bases, with 16 bases between them. Per germline, CDR1 LNHDA and CDR2 SQIVND (reference sequence). The CDR3 region has the DNA TGTGCCAGTAACATTAGACAGGCGGTCACTGAAGCTTTCTTT. The encoded protein is CASNIRQAVTEAFF.

The chain employs TRBV9 and TRBJ2-3; TRBD1 aligns across 7 bases. CDR1 and CDR2 from the germline V gene are SGDLS and YYNGEE. The V segment lost 5 bases and the J segment 13 bases; nucleotides outside the gene matches: 28. This CDR3 contains 18 residues. The CDR3 DNA reads TGTGCCAGCAGTCGTAGGGGTGGACAGGATACTTTGGGGCCGCAAAAGTATTTT. The encoded protein is CASSRRGGQDTLGPQKYF. Full variable domain (outside the CDR3, taken from reference TRBV9 and TRBJ2-3): DSGVTQTPKHLITATGQRVTLRCSPRSGDLSVYWYQQSLDQGLQFLIQYYNGEERAKGNILERFSAQQFPDLHSELNLSSLELGDSALYFCASSRRGGQDTLGPQKYFGPGTRLTVL.

The V and J genes are TRBV28 and TRBJ2-5; D unclear. The CDR3 contains 14 residues. Looked up from germline, CDR1 is MDHEN and CDR2 is SYDVKM. Trimming took 8 bases from V and 2 from J, leaving 15 bases between them. CDR3 in amino acids: CASGNYEQQETQYF. The CDR3 DNA reads as TGTGCCAGCGGTAACTATGAGCAACAAGAGACCCAGTACTTC.

The rearrangement links TRBV15 to TRBJ2-7; TRBD2 might be the D (5 bases). V was pared by 3 bases and J by 7 bases, with 16 bases between. Germline lookup yields CDR1 LNHNV and CDR2 YYDKDF (reference sequence). This CDR3 contains 14 residues. As DNA, the CDR3 is TGTGCCACCAGCAGGCCGACTGGCACGGGGGAGCAGTACTTC. Its translation is CATSRPTGTGEQYF.

Only a few counts were recorded for this clone. The chain has TRBV6-6 and TRBJ2-2; possible D gene TRBD1, 5 bases. This CDR3 is 15 amino acids long. The V end lost 3 bases, the J end lost 4 bases, and 12 bases lay between the germline ends. CDR1 and CDR2 (germline): MNHNY, SVGAGI (reference sequence). CDR3 bases: TGTGCCAGCAGTTATCAAAGAACAGGCACCGGGGAGCTGTTTTTT. It yields the protein CASSYQRTGTGELFF.

The chain joins TRBV11-2 to TRBJ2-3, with D possibly TRBD1 on 6 matching bases. V lost 1 base, J lost 2 bases, and 10 bases lay in between. This CDR3 has 15 residues. CDR1 is SGHAT, CDR2 FQNNGV, per germline. This chain's CDR3 is CASSLGGHNTDTQYF. CDR3 nucleotide sequence: TGTGCCAGCAGCTTAGGGGGACACAACACAGATACGCAGTATTTT.

Only one count was recorded for this clone. This rearrangement joins TRBV30 to TRBJ1-2; D unclear. Germline CDR1 GTSNPN, CDR2 SVGIG (reference sequence). V dropped 0 bases and J dropped 14 bases, with 13 bases sitting between them. The CDR3 contains 11 residues. The CDR3 reads CAWSVSGGSTF. DNA of the CDR3: TGTGCCTGGAGTGTTTCAGGAGGGTCGACCTTC. Full variable domain (outside the CDR3, taken from reference TRBV30 and TRBJ1-2): SQTIHQWPATLVQPVGSPLSLECTVEGTSNPNLYWYRQAAGRGLQLLFYSVGIGQISSEVPQNLSASRPQDRQFILSSKKLLLSDSGFYLCAWSVSGGSTFGSGTRLTVV.

The genes are TRBV2 and TRBJ2-3, with 10 bases fitting TRBD2. CDR3 length: 17 residues. The V segment lost 3 bases and the J segment 3 bases; nucleotides outside the gene matches: 9. Germline loops: CDR1 SNHLY, CDR2 FYNNEI. The CDR3 DNA sequence: TGTGCCAGCAGTGATACGGCTAGCGGGAGCGTAACAGATACGCAGTATTTT. It translates to CASSDTASGSVTDTQYF.

V and J are TRBV25-1 and TRBJ2-1, with 8 bases fitting TRBD2. Germline V CDR1 and CDR2: MGHDK, SYGVNS. V was clipped by 4 bases and J by 4 bases; unmatched bases: 12. This CDR3 contains 17 residues. The DNA for the CDR3 is TGTGCCAGCAGTGCCCCGATGGCGGGGGGCCAATACAATGAGCAGTTCTTC. Encoded protein: CASSAPMAGGQYNEQFF.

In its sample, this clone was seen once. This sequence joins TRBV28 and TRBJ1-6, with 10 positions matching TRBD1. This CDR3 spans 14 amino acids. Unmatched junction bases numbered 5, after V lost 10 bases and J lost 5 bases. Looked up from germline, CDR1 is MDHEN and CDR2 is SYDVKM. CDR3 nucleotide sequence: TGTGCCACCTGGACAGGGGGAGATAATTCACCCCTCCACTTT. Its protein is CATWTGGDNSPLHF. Looking up the rest from reference TRBV28 and TRBJ1-6 gives the full variable domain: DVKVTQSSRYLVKRTGEKVFLECVQDMDHENMFWYRQDPGLGLRLIYFSYDVKMKEKGDIPEGYSVSREKKERFSLILESASTNQTSMYLCATWTGGDNSPLHFGNGTRLTVT.

The chain recombines TRBV6-4 with TRBJ1-1; D gene unclear. With 8 bases removed from V and 0 bases from J, the gap between germline ends came to 13 bases. Germline-derived CDR1 and CDR2 are MRHNA and SNTAGT. The CDR3 is made up of 14 amino acids. CDR3 loop: CASRSEAMNTEAFF. The CDR3, as DNA: TGTGCCAGCCGTTCCGAGGCCATGAACACTGAAGCTTTCTTT.

This chain uses TRBV9 with TRBJ1-6; 9 bases are a match to TRBD1. CDR3 length: 14 amino acids. V trimming: 3 bases; J trimming: 9 bases; junction bases outside the gene matches: 4. Germline V gene data show CDR1 as SGDLS and CDR2 as YYNGEE. CDR3 bases: TGTGCCAGCAGCGAATGGGACAGGGTTTCACCCCTCCACTTT. Its translation is CASSEWDRVSPLHF.

The chain couples TRBV28 to TRBJ2-7; the D is unclear. This CDR3 is 14 amino acids long. The V gene lost 4 bases and the J gene lost 0 bases, with 10 bases spanning the gap. Germline V CDR1 and CDR2: MDHEN, SYDVKM. CDR3 sequence reads: CASSSPGSSYEQYF. CDR3 DNA: TGTGCCAGCAGTTCGCCCGGGTCCTCCTACGAGCAGTACTTC.

The chain is built from TRBV10-1 and TRBJ2-5; 7 bases align to TRBD2. CDR3 length equals 15 residues. CDR1 is WNHNN and CDR2 is SYGVQD in the germline V gene (reference sequence). V lost 4 bases to trimming and J lost 0 bases; unmatched junction nucleotides: 5. This chain's CDR3 is CASSGTSDYQETQYF. CDR3 bases: TGCGCCAGCAGTGGAACTAGCGACTACCAAGAGACCCAGTACTTC.

The CDR3 nucleotides read TGTGCCAGCAGTGATAGGGCAGGGCAAGGCTACACCTTC. Its translation is CASSDRAGQGYTF. The chain carries TRBV2 and TRBJ1-2, with D possibly being TRBD1 (5 bases). The CDR3 covers 13 residues. Germline CDR1 and CDR2: SNHLY and FYNNEI. The V end was cut by 3 bases, the J end by 8 bases, with 13 bases between.

This chain joins TRBV5-6 and TRBJ2-7, with a weak D call TRBD2 (5 bases). Between the trimmed V and J ends, which lost 0 bases and 6 bases, there was a span of 13 bases. The CDR3 is 14 residues long. The germline V gene encodes CDR1 SGHDT and CDR2 YYEEEE. The DNA for the CDR3 is TGTGCCAGCAGCTTGGCCGGGGTTGTCAGCGAGCAGTACTTC. It specifies CASSLAGVVSEQYF. Full variable domain (missing parts from reference TRBV5-6 and TRBJ2-7): DAGVTQSPTHLIKTRGQQVTLRCSPKSGHDTVSWYQQALGQGPQFIFQYYEEEERQRGNFPDRFSGHQFPNYSSELNVNALLLGDSALYLCASSLAGVVSEQYFGPGTRLTVT.

In this sample, this clone turned up a few times. CDR3 residues: CASSPHTVGYGYTF. The CDR3, as DNA: TGTGCCAGCAGTCCCCACACCGTTGGCTATGGCTACACCTTC. The chain couples TRBV25-1 to TRBJ1-2; D gene ambiguous. Per germline, CDR1 MGHDK and CDR2 SYGVNS. The CDR3 spans 14 residues. Between the trimmed V and J ends, which lost 5 bases and 4 bases, there was a span of 14 bases.

This chain uses TRBV21-1 with TRBJ2-4; TRBD1 reflects the table's D call only, with no check against the DNA. TRBV21-1 is listed as a pseudogene. The CDR3 covers 19 residues. CDR3 DNA: TGTGCCAGCAGCAAATCGATAGGGACAGAGAGAATAGCCAAAAACATTCAGTACTTC. This codes for CASSKSIGTERIAKNIQYF.

This clone appeared a few times. This chain joins TRBV4-3 and TRBJ1-6, with 10 positions matching TRBD1. The germline V gene has CDR1 LGHNA and CDR2 YSLEER. This CDR3 has 16 amino acids. J lost 7 bases, V lost 1 base, and 4 bases had no gene match. This CDR3 is CASSQVQGQGNSPLHF. In DNA form, the CDR3 reads TGCGCCAGCAGCCAAGTCCAGGGACAGGGGAATTCACCCCTCCACTTT.

The rearrangement links TRBV4-1 to TRBJ2-4; 10 bases match TRBD2. Germline V gene data show CDR1 as MGHRA and CDR2 as YSYEKL. V was clipped by 4 bases and J by 8 bases; unmatched bases: 5. The CDR3 is 14 amino acids. CDR3 residues: CASSPASGRYIQYF. DNA for the CDR3: TGCGCCAGCAGCCCGGCTAGCGGGAGATACATTCAGTACTTC.